What follows are 30 T cell receptor beta chains derived from one specimen sequenced in a study of shared clonotypes between healthy human individuals (dated by TCRdb to the early 2020s). CD8 naive samples consisted of CD45RO-negative cells that were positively selected for CCR7, yielding a CD45RA+CCR7+ population without TemRA cells. Libraries came from the immunoSEQ multiplex PCR assay. In TCRdb, the immuneACCESS table is reduced to in-frame sequences with V and J assigned. These tables do not hold every clone; where another copy was compared, an unresolved V gene accounts for under half, and the others remain unexplained. For this sample the table gives approximately 740,000 clones, of which almost 95% were detected only once. Under 30% of the sample comes from the top ten. Source material: naive CD8+ T cells sorted from blood. The cell subset or site label corresponds to: CD45RA+CCR7+. These receptor sequences come from a man aged 25-40 years in good health.

The chain employs TRBV7-2 and TRBJ2-7, with D possibly TRBD2 on 5 matching bases. Germline V lookup: CDR1 SGHTA, CDR2 FQGNSA. Trimming pared 5 bases from V and 0 bases from J, leaving 11 bases between. The CDR3 spans 14 residues. CDR3 residues: CASSPFGGSYEQYF. CDR3 bases: TGTGCCAGCAGCCCTTTTGGAGGCTCCTACGAGCAGTACTTC. Using reference TRBV7-2 and TRBJ2-7 for the parts outside the CDR3, the full variable domain is GAGVSQSPSNKVTEKGKDVELRCDPISGHTALYWYRQSLGQGLEFLIYFQGNSAPDKSGLPSDRFSAERTGGSVSTLTIQRTQQEDSAVYLCASSPFGGSYEQYFGPGTRLTVT.

The genes are TRBV4-1 and TRBJ2-3; D is possibly TRBD1 (6 bases). CDR1 and CDR2 from the germline V gene are MGHRA and YSYEKL. The CDR3 is 17 residues long. Trimming removed 5 bases from V and 3 bases from J, with 21 bases in between. The CDR3 reads CASSGASSGTTTDTQYF. For the CDR3, the DNA is TGCGCCAGCAGCGGAGCTTCCTCCGGGACAACAACAGATACGCAGTATTTT.

CDR3 nucleotides: TGCGCCAGCAGCCCCGGACAACCTAACTATGGCTACACCTTC. Translating gives CASSPGQPNYGYTF. This chain connects TRBV5-1 to TRBJ1-2; D is perhaps TRBD1 (5 bases). This CDR3 is built from 14 residues. Per germline, CDR1 SGHRS and CDR2 YFSETQ. V lost 4 bases, J lost 0 bases, and 10 bases lay in between.

The chain employs TRBV7-6 and TRBJ1-1, with D tentatively TRBD1 (5 bases). The V and J ends lost 2 bases and 3 bases respectively, with 10 bases between them. The CDR3 runs to 14 residues. Germline V gene data show CDR1 as SGHVS and CDR2 as FNYEAQ. The CDR3, as DNA: TGTGCCAGCAGCTTACTGGGGGAGGACACTGAAGCTTTCTTT. This codes for CASSLLGEDTEAFF.

This rearrangement joins TRBV4-2 to TRBJ2-1; TRBD1 is a possible D gene (6 bases). V lost 1 base to trimming and J lost 3 bases, with 13 bases between them. There are 16 residues in the CDR3. Germline V gene sequence: CDR1 LGHNA, CDR2 YNFKEQ. The CDR3 loop reads CASSQVGQGNYNEQFF. The CDR3 nucleotides read TGTGCCAGCAGCCAAGTGGGTCAGGGGAACTACAATGAGCAGTTCTTC.

The chain has TRBV28 and TRBJ2-7, with TRBD1 matching 7 bases. V dropped 5 bases and J dropped 2; count of bases not matched to a gene: 3. Germline-derived CDR1 and CDR2 are MDHEN and SYDVKM. This CDR3 has 13 residues. Written as DNA, the CDR3 is TGTGCCAGCAGTCGACAGGGAACCTACGAGCAGTACTTC. Its translation is CASSRQGTYEQYF. Using reference TRBV28 and TRBJ2-7 for the parts outside the CDR3, the full variable domain is DVKVTQSSRYLVKRTGEKVFLECVQDMDHENMFWYRQDPGLGLRLIYFSYDVKMKEKGDIPEGYSVSREKKERFSLILESASTNQTSMYLCASSRQGTYEQYFGPGTRLTVT.

The chain uses TRBV6-1 and TRBJ2-2; the D call may be TRBD1 or TRBD2 (5 bases each). CDR3 length equals 14 residues. Germline assignment: CDR1 MNHNS and CDR2 SASEGT. V gave up 8 bases and J gave up 4 bases, with 14 bases separating them. The CDR3 DNA reads as TGTGCCAGCCGAGAGGGGTGGATCACCGGGGAGCTGTTTTTT. This translates into CASREGWITGELFF.

This clone has just one count. The genes are TRBV14 and TRBJ2-5; the match to TRBD2 covers 9 bases. With V trimmed by 3 bases and J by 2 bases, 7 bases remained unmatched. Germline CDR1 is SGHDN and CDR2 is FVKESK. The CDR3 is 16 residues long. This CDR3 is CASSHPGGGGQETQYF. For the CDR3, the DNA is TGTGCCAGCAGCCACCCCGGCGGGGGGGGACAAGAGACCCAGTACTTC.

The chain links TRBV7-9 to TRBJ2-5; 8 bases fit TRBD2. CDR3 length: 13 amino acids. V trimming: 5 bases; J trimming: 5 bases; junction bases outside the gene matches: 4. Germline-derived CDR1 and CDR2 are SEHNR and FQNEAQ (reference sequence). CDR3 in amino acids: CASSPGLEETQYF. The CDR3 DNA is TGTGCCAGCAGCCCGGGACTAGAGGAGACCCAGTACTTC.

This chain links TRBV6-5 with TRBJ1-1; TRBD1 matches 12 bases. CDR1 and CDR2 (germline): MNHEY, SVGAGI. CDR3 length: 14 residues. The V segment lost 5 bases and the J segment 4 bases; nucleotides outside the gene matches: 2. The CDR3 bases are TGTGCCAGCAGTCCGGGACAGGGGGCCACTGAAGCTTTCTTT. Encoded protein: CASSPGQGATEAFF.

V gene TRBV27 combines with J gene TRBJ2-1; 7 nucleotides match TRBD2. Trimming cost V 2 bases and J 8 bases; bases outside gene matches: 6. CDR1 is MNHEY, CDR2 SMNVEV, per germline (reference sequence). The CDR3 contains 14 residues. In DNA form, the CDR3 reads TGTGCCAGCAGTTTACATGGACTAGTTCATGAGCAGTTCTTC. The encoded protein is CASSLHGLVHEQFF.

The rearrangement joins TRBV5-4 to TRBJ2-5, with D possibly matching TRBD2 (5 bases). The CDR3 has 15 amino acids. V was cut by 2 bases and J by 5 bases, with 16 bases left in between. Germline V gene sequence: CDR1 SGHNT, CDR2 YYREEE (reference sequence). The CDR3 DNA sequence: TGTGCCAGCAGCTTTTCGGGCGGGCGAGAGGAGACCCAGTACTTC. Translated: CASSFSGGREETQYF. Filled out from reference TRBV5-4 and TRBJ2-5, the complete variable domain reads ETGVTQSPTHLIKTRGQQVTLRCSSQSGHNTVSWYQQALGQGPQFIFQYYREEENGRGNFPPRFSGLQFPNYSSELNVNALELDDSALYLCASSFSGGREETQYFGPGTRLLVL.

About this clone: No DNA is shown, since the ends of the CDR3 on it are uncertain; the CDR3 is the one TCRdb lists. This chain connects TRBV25-1 to TRBJ2-3; the D call in the table, TRBD2, was not verified against the DNA. Germline V gene data show CDR1 as MGHDK and CDR2 as SYGVNS. Both ends counted, the CDR3 spans 15 residues. CDR3 amino acids: CASSTSTSSADTQYF.

The gene calls are TRBV28 and TRBJ2-7; perhaps TRBD2 as D (6 bases). CDR3 length: 12 amino acids. Trimming took 11 bases from V and 3 from J, leaving 14 bases between them. CDR1 is MDHEN, CDR2 SYDVKM, per germline. CDR3 sequence reads: CARRVVDYEQYF. The CDR3 nucleotides are TGTGCCCGGAGGGTGGTTGACTACGAGCAGTACTTC.

The V and J genes are TRBV27 and TRBJ1-1; D gene unclear. Trimming shortened V by 8 bases and J by 11 bases, and 15 bases separated the two germline ends. The CDR3 is 11 amino acids. Germline V gene sequence: CDR1 MNHEY, CDR2 SMNVEV (reference sequence). For the CDR3, the DNA is TGTGCCAGCTTCCTCGGAAGGGAGGCTTTCTTT. Its translation is CASFLGREAFF.

This clone appeared many times. Other DNA sequences in this sample translate to the same CDR3. The rearrangement uses TRBV4-1 and TRBJ2-3; D is undetermined. Per the germline V gene, CDR1 is MGHRA and CDR2 is YSYEKL. With 1 base removed from V and 1 base from J, the gap between germline ends came to 6 bases. This CDR3 region has 14 residues. CDR3 region: CASSQGAGTDTQYF. The DNA for the CDR3 is TGCGCCAGCAGCCAAGGCGCTGGCACAGATACGCAGTATTTT.

V is TRBV9 and J is TRBJ2-7; TRBD2 might be the D (6 bases). Germline CDR1 is SGDLS and CDR2 is YYNGEE. The CDR3 covers 15 residues. Trimming removed 0 bases from V and 3 bases from J, with 13 bases in between. CDR3 sequence reads: CASSVDGGVSYEQYF. The CDR3 coding sequence is TGTGCCAGCAGCGTAGATGGCGGGGTAAGCTACGAGCAGTACTTC.

The chain recombines TRBV7-2 with TRBJ2-7; TRBD2 matches 14 bases. Trimming removed 5 bases from V and 2 bases from J; junction bases left unmatched: 5. This CDR3 spans 16 amino acids. CDR1 is SGHTA and CDR2 is FQGNSA in the germline V gene. The CDR3 region is CASSAGLAGETYEQYF. CDR3 in DNA: TGTGCCAGCAGCGCGGGACTAGCGGGAGAGACCTACGAGCAGTACTTC. Drawing the rest from reference TRBV7-2 and TRBJ2-7, the complete variable domain is GAGVSQSPSNKVTEKGKDVELRCDPISGHTALYWYRQSLGQGLEFLIYFQGNSAPDKSGLPSDRFSAERTGGSVSTLTIQRTQQEDSAVYLCASSAGLAGETYEQYFGPGTRLTVT.

This chain connects TRBV11-2 to TRBJ2-7, with D unresolved. The V gene's germline CDR1 is SGHAT and CDR2 FQNNGV. Trimming took 4 bases from V and 3 from J, leaving 10 bases between them. This CDR3 region has 13 residues. CDR3 sequence (DNA): TGTGCCAGCAGCTCCAGACCCTTCTACGAGCAGTACTTC. Its protein product is CASSSRPFYEQYF.

The CDR3 protein is CASSLVVSTDTQYF. The CDR3 bases are TGTGCCAGCAGCTTAGTGGTCAGCACAGATACGCAGTATTTT. The rearrangement links TRBV7-9 to TRBJ2-3; no clear D. Germline CDR1 reads SEHNR; CDR2 reads FQNEAQ (reference sequence). CDR3 length: 14 residues. V was shortened by 1 base and J by 0 bases, with 5 bases between the two germline ends.

This sequence joins TRBV15 and TRBJ2-5; D assignment may be TRBD1 or TRBD2 (5 bases each). The CDR3 spans 14 residues. Trimming left V 3 bases short and J 4 bases short, with 12 bases between. Germline CDR1 and CDR2: LNHNV and YYDKDF (reference sequence). The CDR3 bases are TGTGCCACCAGCAGCACAAGTGGGGGAGAGACCCAGTACTTC. As protein: CATSSTSGGETQYF.

V is TRBV6-1 and J is TRBJ2-7, with D possibly being TRBD2 (6 bases). Trimming shortened V by 3 bases and J by 6 bases, and 18 bases separated the two germline ends. The CDR3 spans 15 residues. The germline V gene encodes CDR1 MNHNS and CDR2 SASEGT. The chain's CDR3 is CASSEEGGWVSEQYF. The CDR3 DNA is TGTGCCAGCAGTGAGGAAGGAGGGTGGGTGAGCGAGCAGTACTTC.

A note on this clone: One end of the junction varies from germline; a read error may be responsible. The chain joins TRBV27 to TRBJ2-7; no firm D call. The germline V gene encodes CDR1 MNHEY and CDR2 SMNVEV (reference sequence). The CDR3 has 15 residues. Here the CDR3 reads CASSLSPADPYEQYF. The CDR3 region has the DNA TGTGCCAGCAGTCTATCTCCGGCGGACCCCTACGAGCAGTACTTC.

V is TRBV5-8 and J is TRBJ2-1; 7 nucleotides agree with TRBD1. CDR1 is SGHTS, CDR2 YDEGEE, per germline. The CDR3 has 15 residues. The V segment lost 9 bases and the J segment 9 bases; nucleotides outside the gene matches: 18. The CDR3 coding sequence is TGTGCCACCCCCCAACAGGGGCGGTTGGATGGTGAGCAGTTCTTC. Translation gives CATPQQGRLDGEQFF.

This chain uses TRBV7-9 with TRBJ2-5, with TRBD2 matching 9 bases. Germline assignment: CDR1 SEHNR and CDR2 FQNEAQ (reference sequence). CDR3 length: 16 amino acids. Trimming cost V 1 base and J 0 bases; bases outside gene matches: 3. The CDR3 nucleotides are TGTGCCAGCAGCTTAGGCCCTAGCGGGAACCAAGAGACCCAGTACTTC. Its protein is CASSLGPSGNQETQYF.

V gene TRBV27 combines with J gene TRBJ1-2, with 9 bases that match TRBD1. The germline V gene encodes CDR1 MNHEY and CDR2 SMNVEV (reference sequence). This CDR3 is built from 15 residues. The V segment lost 4 bases and the J segment 8 bases; nucleotides outside the gene matches: 11. CDR3 sequence reads: CASSSRQGGRGGYTF. CDR3 sequence (DNA): TGTGCCAGCAGTTCCCGACAGGGGGGAAGGGGCGGCTACACCTTC.

This clone was seen only once. The chain is built from TRBV5-8 and TRBJ1-1; D uncertain. The CDR3 runs to 14 residues. V was pared by 4 bases and J by 1 base, with 11 bases between. Germline V lookup: CDR1 SGHTS, CDR2 YDEGEE. DNA for the CDR3: TGTGCCAGCAGCGCTGCGACGAAGAACACTGAAGCTTTCTTT. It encodes CASSAATKNTEAFF.

This clone was recorded only once. The CDR3 loop is CASSYDSYNEQFF. CDR3 in DNA: TGCGCCAGCAGTTACGACAGCTACAATGAGCAGTTCTTC. V usage is TRBV5-1 and J usage is TRBJ2-1; perhaps TRBD1 as D (5 bases). The CDR3 spans 13 residues. Between the trimmed V and J ends, which lost 5 bases and 3 bases, there was a span of 9 bases. Germline V lookup: CDR1 SGHRS, CDR2 YFSETQ.

The chain couples TRBV5-1 to TRBJ2-7, with 11 positions matching TRBD2. Germline trimming cut 4 bases from V and 3 bases from J; bases unmatched to any gene: 6. The CDR3 totals 15 residues. CDR1 is SGHRS, CDR2 YFSETQ, per germline. The CDR3 sequence: CASSLTSGIHYEQYF. In DNA form, the CDR3 reads TGCGCCAGCAGCCTGACTAGCGGGATCCACTACGAGCAGTACTTC.

The rearrangement joins TRBV6-1 to TRBJ2-7; the D gene could be TRBD1 or TRBD2 (5 bases each). Trimming took 3 bases from V and 4 from J, leaving 16 bases between them. The V gene's germline CDR1 is MNHNS and CDR2 SASEGT. This CDR3 comprises 15 residues. The DNA for the CDR3 is TGTGCCAGCAGTGATCCCTACGGGGCCGGGTACGAGCAGTACTTC. Amino acid sequence: CASSDPYGAGYEQYF.